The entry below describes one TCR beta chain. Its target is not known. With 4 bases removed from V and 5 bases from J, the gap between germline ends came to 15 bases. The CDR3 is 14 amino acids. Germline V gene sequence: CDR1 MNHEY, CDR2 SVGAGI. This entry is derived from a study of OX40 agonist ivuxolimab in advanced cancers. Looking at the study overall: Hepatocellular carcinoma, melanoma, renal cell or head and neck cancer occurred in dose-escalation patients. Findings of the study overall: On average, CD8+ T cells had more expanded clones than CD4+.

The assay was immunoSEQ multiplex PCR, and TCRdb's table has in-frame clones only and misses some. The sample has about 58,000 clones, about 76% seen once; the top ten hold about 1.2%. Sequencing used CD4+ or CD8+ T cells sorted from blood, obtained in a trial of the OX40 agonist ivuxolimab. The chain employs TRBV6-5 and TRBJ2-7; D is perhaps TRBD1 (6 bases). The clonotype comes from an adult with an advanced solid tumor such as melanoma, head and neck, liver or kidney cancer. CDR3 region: CASSWSETGHEQYF. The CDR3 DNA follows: TGTGCCAGCAGTTGGTCGGAGACAGGTCACGAGCAGTACTTC.